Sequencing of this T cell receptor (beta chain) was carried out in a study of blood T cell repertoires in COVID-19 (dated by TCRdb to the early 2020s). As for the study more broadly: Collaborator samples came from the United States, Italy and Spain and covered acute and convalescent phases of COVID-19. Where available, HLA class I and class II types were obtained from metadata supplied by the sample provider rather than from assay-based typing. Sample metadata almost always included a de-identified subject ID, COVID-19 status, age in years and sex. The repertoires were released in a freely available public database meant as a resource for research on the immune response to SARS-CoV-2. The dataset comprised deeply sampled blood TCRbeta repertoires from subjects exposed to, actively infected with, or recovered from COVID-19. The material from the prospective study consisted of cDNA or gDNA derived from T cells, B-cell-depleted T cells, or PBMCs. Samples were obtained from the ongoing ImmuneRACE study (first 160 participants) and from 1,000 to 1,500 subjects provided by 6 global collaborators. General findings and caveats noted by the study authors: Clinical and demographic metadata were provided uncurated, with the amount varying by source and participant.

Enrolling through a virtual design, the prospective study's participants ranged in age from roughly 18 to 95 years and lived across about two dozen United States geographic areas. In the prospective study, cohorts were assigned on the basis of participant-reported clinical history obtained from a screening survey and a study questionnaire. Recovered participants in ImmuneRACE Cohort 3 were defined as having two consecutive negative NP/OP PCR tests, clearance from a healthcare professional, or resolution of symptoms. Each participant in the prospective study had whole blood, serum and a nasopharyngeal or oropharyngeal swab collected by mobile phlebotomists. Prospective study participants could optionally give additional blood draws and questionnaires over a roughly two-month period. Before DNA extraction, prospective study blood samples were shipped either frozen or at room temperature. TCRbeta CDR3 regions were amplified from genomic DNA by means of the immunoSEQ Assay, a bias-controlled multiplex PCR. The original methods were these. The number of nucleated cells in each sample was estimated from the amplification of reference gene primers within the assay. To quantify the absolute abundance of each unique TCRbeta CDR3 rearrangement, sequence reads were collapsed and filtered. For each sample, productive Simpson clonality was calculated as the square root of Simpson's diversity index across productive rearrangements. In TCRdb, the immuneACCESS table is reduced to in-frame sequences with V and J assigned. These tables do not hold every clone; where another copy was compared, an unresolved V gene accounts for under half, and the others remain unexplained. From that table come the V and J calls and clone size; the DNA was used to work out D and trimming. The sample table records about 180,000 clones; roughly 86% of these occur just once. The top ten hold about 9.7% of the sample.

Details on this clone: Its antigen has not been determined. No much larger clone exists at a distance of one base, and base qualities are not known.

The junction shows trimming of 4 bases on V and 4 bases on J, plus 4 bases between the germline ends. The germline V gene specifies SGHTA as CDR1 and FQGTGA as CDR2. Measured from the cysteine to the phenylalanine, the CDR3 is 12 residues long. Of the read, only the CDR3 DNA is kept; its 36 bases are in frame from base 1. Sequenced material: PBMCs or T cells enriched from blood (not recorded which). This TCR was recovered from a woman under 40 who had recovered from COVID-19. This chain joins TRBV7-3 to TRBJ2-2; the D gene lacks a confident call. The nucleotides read TGTGCCAGCAGCTCTTCCACCGGGGAGCTGTTTTTT. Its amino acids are CASSSSTGELFF. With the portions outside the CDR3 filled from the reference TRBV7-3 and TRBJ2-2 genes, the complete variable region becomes GAGVSQTPSNKVTEKGKYVELRCDPISGHTALYWYRQSLGQGPEFLIYFQGTGAADDSGLPNDRFFAVRPEGSVSTLKIQRTERGDSAVYLCASSSSTGELFFGEGSRLTVL.